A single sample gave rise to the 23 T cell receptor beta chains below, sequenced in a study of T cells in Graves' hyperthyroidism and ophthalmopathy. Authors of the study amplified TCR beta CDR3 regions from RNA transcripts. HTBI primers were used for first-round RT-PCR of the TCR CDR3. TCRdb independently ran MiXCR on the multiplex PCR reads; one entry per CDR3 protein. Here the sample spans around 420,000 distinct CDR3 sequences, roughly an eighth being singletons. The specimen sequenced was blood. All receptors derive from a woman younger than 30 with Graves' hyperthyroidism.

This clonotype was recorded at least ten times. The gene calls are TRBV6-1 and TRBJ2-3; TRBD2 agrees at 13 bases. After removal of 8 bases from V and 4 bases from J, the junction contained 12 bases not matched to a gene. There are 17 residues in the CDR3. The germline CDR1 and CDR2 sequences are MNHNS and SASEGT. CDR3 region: CASLVGTSGIIADTQYF. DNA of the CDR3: TGTGCCAGCCTTGTAGGGACTAGCGGGATAATCGCAGATACGCAGTATTTT.

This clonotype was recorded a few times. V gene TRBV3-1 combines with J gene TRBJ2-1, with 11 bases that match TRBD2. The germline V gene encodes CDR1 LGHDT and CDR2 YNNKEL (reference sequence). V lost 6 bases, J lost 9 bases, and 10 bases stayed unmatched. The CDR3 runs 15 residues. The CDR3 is CASSGLAGGHGEQFF. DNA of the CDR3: TGTGCCAGCAGTGGTCTAGCGGGAGGTCATGGTGAGCAGTTCTTC.

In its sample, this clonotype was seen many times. The CDR3 reads CASRLAGGPGDTQYF. The CDR3 nucleotides read TGTGCCAGCAGGCTAGCGGGAGGGCCAGGGGATACGCAGTATTTT. V usage is TRBV28 and J usage is TRBJ2-3; 12 nucleotides align to TRBD2. Per germline, CDR1 MDHEN and CDR2 SYDVKM. The V and J ends lost 6 bases and 6 bases, in that order; junction bases with no gene match: 7. This CDR3 comprises 15 residues.

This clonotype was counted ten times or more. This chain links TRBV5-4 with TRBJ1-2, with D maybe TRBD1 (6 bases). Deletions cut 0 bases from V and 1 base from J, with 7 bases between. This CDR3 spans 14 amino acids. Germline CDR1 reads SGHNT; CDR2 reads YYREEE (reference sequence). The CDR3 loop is CASSLDRDNYGYTF. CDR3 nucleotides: TGTGCCAGCAGCTTGGACAGGGATAACTATGGCTACACCTTC.

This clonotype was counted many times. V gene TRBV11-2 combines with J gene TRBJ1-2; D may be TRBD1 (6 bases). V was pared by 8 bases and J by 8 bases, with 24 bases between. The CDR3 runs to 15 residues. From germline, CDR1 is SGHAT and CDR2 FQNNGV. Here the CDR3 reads CASGGGGRTGLGYTF. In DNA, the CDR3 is TGTGCCAGCGGGGGGGGCGGCAGGACCGGTTTGGGCTACACCTTC. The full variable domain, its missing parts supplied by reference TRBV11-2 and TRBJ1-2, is EAGVAQSPRYKIIEKRQSVAFWCNPISGHATLYWYQQILGQGPKLLIQFQNNGVVDDSQLPKDRFSAERLKGVDSTLKIQPAKLEDSAVYLCASGGGGRTGLGYTFGSGTRLTVV.

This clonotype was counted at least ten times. DNA for the CDR3: TGTGCCACCAGCAGAGAGGGGAATCCCACCACCGGGGAGCTGTTTTTT. Translation: CATSREGNPTTGELFF. The chain has TRBV15 and TRBJ2-2; D is undetermined. The CDR3 has 16 residues. Germline-derived CDR1 and CDR2 are LNHNV and YYDKDF (reference sequence). The V end lost 0 bases, the J end lost 4 bases, and 12 bases lay between the germline ends.

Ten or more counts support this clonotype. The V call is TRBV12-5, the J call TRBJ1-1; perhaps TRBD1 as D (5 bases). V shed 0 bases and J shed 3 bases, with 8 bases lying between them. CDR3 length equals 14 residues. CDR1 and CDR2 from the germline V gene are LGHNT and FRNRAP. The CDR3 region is CASGLVQGHTEAFF. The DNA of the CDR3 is TGTGCTAGTGGTTTGGTCCAGGGCCACACTGAAGCTTTCTTT. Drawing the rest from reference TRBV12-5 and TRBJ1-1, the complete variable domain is DARVTQTPRHKVTEMGQEVTMRCQPILGHNTVFWYRQTMMQGLELLAYFRNRAPLDDSGMPKDRFSAEMPDATLATLKIQPSEPRDSAVYFCASGLVQGHTEAFFGQGTRLTVV.

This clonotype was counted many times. CDR3 loop: CSVVQGLNTEAFF. The CDR3 DNA follows: TGCAGCGTTGTACAGGGGTTGAACACTGAAGCTTTCTTT. This sequence joins TRBV29-1 and TRBJ1-1; 7 positions match TRBD1. The CDR3 is 13 amino acids. Trimming removed 4 bases from V and 0 bases from J; junction bases left unmatched: 2. The germline gives CDR1 SQVTM, CDR2 ANQGSEA.

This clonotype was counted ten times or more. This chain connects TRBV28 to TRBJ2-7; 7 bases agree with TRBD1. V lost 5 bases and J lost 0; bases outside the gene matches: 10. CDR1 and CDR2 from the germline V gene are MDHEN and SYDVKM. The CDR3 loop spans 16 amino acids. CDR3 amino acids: CASSTGRDRSSYEQYF. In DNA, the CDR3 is TGTGCCAGCAGTACAGGCCGGGACAGAAGCTCCTACGAGCAGTACTTC.

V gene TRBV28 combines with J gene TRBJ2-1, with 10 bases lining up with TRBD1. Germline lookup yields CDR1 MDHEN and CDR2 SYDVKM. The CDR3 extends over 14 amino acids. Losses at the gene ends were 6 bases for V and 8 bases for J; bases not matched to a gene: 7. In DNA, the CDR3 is TGTGCCAGCAGGCCCGGGACAGGGGCCTATGAGCAGTTCTTC. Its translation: CASRPGTGAYEQFF.

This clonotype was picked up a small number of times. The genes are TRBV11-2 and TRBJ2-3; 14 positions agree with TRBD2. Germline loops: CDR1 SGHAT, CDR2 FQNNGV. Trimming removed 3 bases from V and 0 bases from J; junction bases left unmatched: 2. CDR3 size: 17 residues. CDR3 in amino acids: CASSFRTSGRSTDTQYF. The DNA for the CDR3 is TGTGCCAGCAGCTTCCGGACTAGCGGGAGGAGCACAGATACGCAGTATTTT.

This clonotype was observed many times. The CDR3 coding sequence is TGTGCCAGCAGTTTATCCGGGAATGAAAAACTGTTTTTT. Translated, it gives CASSLSGNEKLFF. J is TRBJ1-4 and V is TRBV12-3 or TRBV12-4; no clear D. The CDR3 has 13 amino acids. Trimming removed 2 bases at V and 5 bases at J, with 6 bases between.

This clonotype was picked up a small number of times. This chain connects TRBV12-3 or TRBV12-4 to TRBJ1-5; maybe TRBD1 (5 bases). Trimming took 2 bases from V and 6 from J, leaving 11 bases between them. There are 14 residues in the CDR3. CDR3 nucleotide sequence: TGTGCCAGCAGTTTACCCGGAGGGACTCAGCCCCAGCATTTT. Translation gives CASSLPGGTQPQHF.

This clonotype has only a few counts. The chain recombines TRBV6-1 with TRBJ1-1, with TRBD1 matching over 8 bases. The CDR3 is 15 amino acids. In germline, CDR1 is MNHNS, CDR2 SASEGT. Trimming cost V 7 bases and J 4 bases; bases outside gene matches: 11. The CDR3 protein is CASNGQGRGATEAFF. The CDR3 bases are TGTGCCAGCAACGGACAGGGAAGAGGGGCCACTGAAGCTTTCTTT.

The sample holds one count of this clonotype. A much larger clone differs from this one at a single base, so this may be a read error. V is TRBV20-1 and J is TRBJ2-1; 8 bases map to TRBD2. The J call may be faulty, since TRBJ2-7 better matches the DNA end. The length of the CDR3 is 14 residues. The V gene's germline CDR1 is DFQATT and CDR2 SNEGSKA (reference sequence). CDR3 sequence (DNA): TGCAGTGCTTGCCCCCGGGAGGGTTACAATGAGCAGTACTTC. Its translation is CSACPREGYNEQYF.

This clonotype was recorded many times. CDR3 residues: CSATGTSGEEQYF. The DNA for the CDR3 is TGCAGTGCCACCGGGACTAGCGGTGAGGAGCAGTACTTC. This sequence joins TRBV20-1 and TRBJ2-7; 11 bases align to TRBD2. After removal of 6 bases from V and 7 bases from J, the junction contained 8 bases not matched to a gene. Looked up from germline, CDR1 is DFQATT and CDR2 is SNEGSKA (reference sequence). The CDR3 consists of 13 residues.

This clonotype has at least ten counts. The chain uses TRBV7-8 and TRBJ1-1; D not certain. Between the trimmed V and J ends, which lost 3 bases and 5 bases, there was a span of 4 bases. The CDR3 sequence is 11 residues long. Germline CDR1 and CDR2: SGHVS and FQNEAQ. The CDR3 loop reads CASSLATEAFF. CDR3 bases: TGTGCCAGCAGCTTGGCAACTGAAGCTTTCTTT. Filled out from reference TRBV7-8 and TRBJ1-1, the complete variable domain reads GAGVSQSPRYKVAKRGQDVALRCDPISGHVSLFWYQQALGQGPEFLTYFQNEAQLDKSGLPSDRFFAERPEGSVSTLKIQRTQQEDSAVYLCASSLATEAFFGQGTRLTVV.

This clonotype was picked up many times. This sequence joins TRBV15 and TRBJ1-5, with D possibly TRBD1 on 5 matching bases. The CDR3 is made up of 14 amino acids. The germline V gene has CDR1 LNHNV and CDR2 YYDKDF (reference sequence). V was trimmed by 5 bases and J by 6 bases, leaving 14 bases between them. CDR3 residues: CATSLSTGGQPQHF. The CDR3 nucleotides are TGTGCCACCAGCCTCTCGACCGGGGGTCAGCCCCAGCATTTT.

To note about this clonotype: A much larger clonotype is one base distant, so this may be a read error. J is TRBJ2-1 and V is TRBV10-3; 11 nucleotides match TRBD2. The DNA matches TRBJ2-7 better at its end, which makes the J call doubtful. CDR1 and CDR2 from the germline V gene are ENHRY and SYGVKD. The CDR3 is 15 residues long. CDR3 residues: CAISLGLAGHNEQYF. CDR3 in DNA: TGTGCCATCAGTCTCGGACTAGCGGGCCACAATGAGCAGTACTTC.

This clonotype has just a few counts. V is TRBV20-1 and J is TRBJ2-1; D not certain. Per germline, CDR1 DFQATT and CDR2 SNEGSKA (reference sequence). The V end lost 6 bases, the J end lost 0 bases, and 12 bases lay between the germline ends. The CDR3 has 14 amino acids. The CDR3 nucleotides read TGCAGTGCCCACGGATCCTACTCCTACAATGAGCAGTTCTTC. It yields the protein CSAHGSYSYNEQFF.

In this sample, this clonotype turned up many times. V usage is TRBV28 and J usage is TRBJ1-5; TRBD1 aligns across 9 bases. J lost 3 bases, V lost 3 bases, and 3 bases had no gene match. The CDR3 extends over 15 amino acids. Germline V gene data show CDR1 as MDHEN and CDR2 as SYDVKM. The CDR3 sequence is CASSFNRGLNQPQHF. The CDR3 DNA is TGTGCCAGCAGTTTCAACAGGGGGCTCAATCAGCCCCAGCATTTT.

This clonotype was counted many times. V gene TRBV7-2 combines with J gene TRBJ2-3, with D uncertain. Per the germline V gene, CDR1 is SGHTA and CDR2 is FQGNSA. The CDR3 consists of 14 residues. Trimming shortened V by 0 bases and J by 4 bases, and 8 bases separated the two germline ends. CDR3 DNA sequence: TGTGCCAGCAGCTTAGCTATGGCCGCAGATACGCAGTATTTT. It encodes CASSLAMAADTQYF.

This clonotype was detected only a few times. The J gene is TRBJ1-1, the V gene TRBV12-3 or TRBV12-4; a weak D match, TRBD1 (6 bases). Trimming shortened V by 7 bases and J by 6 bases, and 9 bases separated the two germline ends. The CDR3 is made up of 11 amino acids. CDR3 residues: CASIGTSEAFF. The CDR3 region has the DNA TGTGCCAGCATTGGGACATCTGAAGCTTTCTTT.